This TCR beta chain came from a study of T cell repertoires in cytomegalovirus infection. Study as a whole: Both recently identified HLA-C-restricted and well-studied HLA-B-restricted CMV epitopes were used in the study. Matching HLA type and CMV infection were both indicated by public TCR beta signatures. Findings and limits, study-wide: Of the TCR beta families, the public ones yielded a cumulative frequency that identified carriers of CMV plus the relevant HLA. Ex vivo responses were dominated by HLA-C-restricted CMV-specific TCR beta clonotypes.

This clonotype was found many times. The antigen remains unidentified. The germline V gene has CDR1 SGDLS and CDR2 YYNGEE. This CDR3 has 14 amino acids. The ends lost 6 bases at V and 3 bases at J; junction bases unmatched: 5. Using its own MiXCR run on the reads, TCRdb lists one record per CDR3 protein. The data contain tens of thousands of distinct CDR3 sequences, roughly a quarter of them singletons. The source of this sequence is a human donor in good health (CMV status not recorded). Some clones in this sample may be carry-over from other donors' samples. Sample: CD8+ T cells from cultured PBMCs, taken from culture after CMV antigen stimulation. V usage is TRBV9 and J usage is TRBJ2-5; TRBD2 matches at 10 bases. CDR3 sequence: CASKPGLAEETQYF. CDR3 sequence (DNA): TGTGCCAGCAAACCCGGACTAGCGGAAGAGACCCAGTACTTC. The full variable domain, rest sourced from reference TRBV9 and TRBJ2-5, is DSGVTQTPKHLITATGQRVTLRCSPRSGDLSVYWYQQSLDQGLQFLIQYYNGEERAKGNILERFSAQQFPDLHSELNLSSLELGDSALYFCASKPGLAEETQYFGPGTRLLVL.